This entry lists 15 T cell receptor beta chains sequenced from one sample in a study of blood T cell repertoires in COVID-19. Using immunoSEQ multiplex PCR, the repertoire was profiled, and TCRdb retains in-frame clones only, with some absent. Seen here are 300,000 or so clones, about 85% observed once, and the top ten hold around 3.7%. The specimen was peripheral blood. Receptors were obtained from a woman in her 50s with active or convalescent COVID-19.

The chain has TRBV28 and TRBJ2-7, with 9 bases that match TRBD1. The germline V gene has CDR1 MDHEN and CDR2 SYDVKM. J was trimmed by 2 bases and V by 7 bases; bases with no gene match: 9. This CDR3 region has 15 residues. The CDR3 nucleotides are TGTGCCAGCACCCAGGGGGGACAGGGTCCCTACGAGCAGTACTTC. This translates into CASTQGGQGPYEQYF.

This chain connects TRBV6-4 to TRBJ2-1; D perhaps matches TRBD2 (5 bases). With 6 bases removed from V and 3 bases from J, the gap between germline ends came to 24 bases. Per germline, CDR1 MRHNA and CDR2 SNTAGT. This CDR3 contains 18 residues. CDR3 in amino acids: CASSQTHSSGINYNEQFF. CDR3 coding DNA: TGTGCCAGCAGCCAAACCCATTCGTCCGGGATTAACTACAATGAGCAGTTCTTC.

The chain employs TRBV27 and TRBJ1-2; D unresolved. Trimming shortened V by 3 bases and J by 5 bases, and 10 bases separated the two germline ends. CDR1 and CDR2 from the germline V gene are MNHEY and SMNVEV (reference sequence). The CDR3 has 13 amino acids. The CDR3 region is CASSFGPGYGYTF. The CDR3 coding sequence is TGTGCCAGCAGTTTCGGCCCAGGTTATGGCTACACCTTC.

This clone has only one observation. The chain is built from TRBV10-1 and TRBJ1-3; D is undetermined. Germline loops: CDR1 WNHNN, CDR2 SYGVQD (reference sequence). The CDR3 spans 14 residues. Trimming left V 3 bases short and J 0 bases short, with 6 bases between. Written as DNA, the CDR3 is TGCGCCAGCAGTGAAGCCGCCTCTGGAAACACCATATATTTT. Residues: CASSEAASGNTIYF.

V usage is TRBV5-1 and J usage is TRBJ1-2; TRBD1 agrees at 7 bases. The length of the CDR3 is 15 residues. V lost 4 bases, J lost 8 bases, and 14 bases stayed unmatched. Germline CDR1 SGHRS, CDR2 YFSETQ. CDR3 DNA sequence: TGCGCCAGCAGCCTTCAAGGGACAGTGGGGGACGGCTACACCTTC. Protein product: CASSLQGTVGDGYTF. The full variable domain, rest sourced from reference TRBV5-1 and TRBJ1-2, is KAGVTQTPRYLIKTRGQQVTLSCSPISGHRSVSWYQQTPGQGLQFLFEYFSETQRNKGNFPGRFSGRQFSNSRSEMNVSTLELGDSALYLCASSLQGTVGDGYTFGSGTRLTVV.

This clone has more than one count but fewer than ten. The chain joins TRBV7-3 to TRBJ2-1; 8 bases fit TRBD2. J gave up 6 bases and V 1 base, and 5 bases lay outside the gene matches. The CDR3 spans 15 residues. Per the germline V gene, CDR1 is SGHTA and CDR2 is FQGTGA. CDR3 amino acids: CASSLRISGINEQFF. The CDR3 DNA follows: TGTGCCAGCAGCTTAAGGATTAGCGGGATCAATGAGCAGTTCTTC.

This chain links TRBV7-2 with TRBJ2-2; D is undetermined. In germline, CDR1 is SGHTA, CDR2 FQGNSA. Trimming shortened V by 5 bases and J by 5 bases, and 15 bases separated the two germline ends. The length of the CDR3 is 15 residues. CDR3 bases: TGTGCCAGCAGCGCCCTACGGGTCGAGACCGGGGAGCTGTTTTTT. It encodes CASSALRVETGELFF.

The genes are TRBV11-2 and TRBJ1-1; no firm D call. The CDR3 is 14 amino acids. Germline V lookup: CDR1 SGHAT, CDR2 FQNNGV. V shed 5 bases and J shed 6 bases, with 16 bases lying between them. CDR3: CASSRLATRAEAFF. Here the CDR3 DNA reads TGTGCCAGCAGCCGATTAGCGACTAGAGCTGAAGCTTTCTTT.

The chain joins TRBV7-9 to TRBJ2-7; TRBD1 might be the D (5 bases). The V gene's germline CDR1 is SEHNR and CDR2 FQNEAQ (reference sequence). This CDR3 has 12 amino acids. Trimming pared 1 base from V and 6 bases from J, leaving 7 bases between. CDR3 in amino acids: CASSLVGVEQYF. CDR3 nucleotide sequence: TGTGCCAGCAGCTTAGTAGGGGTCGAGCAGTACTTC. The full variable domain, rest sourced from reference TRBV7-9 and TRBJ2-7, is DTGVSQNPRHKITKRGQNVTFRCDPISEHNRLYWYRQTLGQGPEFLTYFQNEAQLEKSRLLSDRFSAERPKGSFSTLEIQRTEQGDSAMYLCASSLVGVEQYFGPGTRLTVT.

This clone was seen more than once but under ten times. CDR3 sequence reads: CASSVTSTYEQYF. The CDR3, as DNA: TGCGCCAGCAGCGTGACTAGTACCTACGAGCAGTACTTC. The chain uses TRBV5-1 and TRBJ2-7; D may be TRBD2 (6 bases). Trimming pared 4 bases from V and 2 bases from J, leaving 10 bases between. CDR1 and CDR2 (germline): SGHRS, YFSETQ. This CDR3 has 13 residues.

This clone has only one observation. The V and J genes are TRBV30 and TRBJ1-2, with D unclear. From germline, CDR1 is GTSNPN and CDR2 SVGIG (reference sequence). The CDR3 has 11 amino acids. The ends were cut back, 0 bases at V and 13 bases at J, with 12 bases in the middle. CDR3 DNA: TGTGCCTGGAGTGTACGAGACACCCGCACCTTC. Amino acid sequence: CAWSVRDTRTF.

This clone was seen a handful of times. The CDR3 loop is CASGRVGGQGFTEAFF. Written as DNA, the CDR3 is TGTGCCAGCGGCCGTGTCGGAGGACAGGGCTTCACTGAAGCTTTCTTT. The chain carries TRBV28 and TRBJ1-1; 8 positions agree with TRBD1. Trimming took 8 bases from V and 4 from J; bases not matched to a gene: 15. In germline, CDR1 is MDHEN, CDR2 SYDVKM. The CDR3 is 16 amino acids.

The J gene is TRBJ1-2, the V gene TRBV7-2; 7 bases align to TRBD1. The CDR3 has 15 amino acids. V dropped 4 bases and J dropped 4; count of bases not matched to a gene: 9. The V gene's germline CDR1 is SGHTA and CDR2 FQGNSA. The CDR3 DNA reads TGTGCCAGCAGCTCCAGGAACAGGGGACTCTATGGCTACACCTTC. Amino acids: CASSSRNRGLYGYTF.

This clone appeared once. The J gene is TRBJ1-5, the V gene TRBV18; 10 bases fit TRBD1. Germline V gene data show CDR1 as KGHSH and CDR2 as LQKENI. The CDR3 is made up of 16 amino acids. Losses at the gene ends were 3 bases for V and 6 bases for J; bases not matched to a gene: 8. The CDR3 protein is CASSPGTGAHPQPQHF. Written as DNA, the CDR3 is TGTGCCAGCTCACCGGGGACAGGGGCCCATCCTCAGCCCCAGCATTTT.

CDR3 region: CASSQLYRGREQPQHF. Written as DNA, the CDR3 is TGCGCCAGCAGCCAACTATACAGGGGACGGGAACAGCCCCAGCATTTT. The rearrangement links TRBV4-1 to TRBJ1-5; the match to TRBD1 covers 7 bases. The ends lost 2 bases at V and 7 bases at J; junction bases unmatched: 11. CDR1 and CDR2 (germline): MGHRA, YSYEKL. The CDR3 sequence is 16 residues long.